The 15 T cell receptor beta chains below come from one sample, sequenced in a study of beta chain features in type 1 diabetes. The antigens for these receptors are not known. Reverse transcribing all isolated RNA meant expressed TCRB transcripts were sequenced. Sequencing was performed with immunoSEQ multiplex PCR; in TCRdb, only in-frame clones are kept and a portion is missing. The table includes 310,000 or so clones, roughly 8.8% detected once. Study-wide results and caveats: Moderate but significant shortening of TCRB CDR3s was recorded in all four CD4+ subsets from Type 1 diabetes patients.

The specimen was central memory CD4+ T cells from blood. Receptor source: a man younger than 45 with type 1 diabetes.

The rearrangement joins TRBV5-6 to TRBJ1-2; 7 bases agree with TRBD1. Germline loops: CDR1 SGHDT, CDR2 YYEEEE. This CDR3 is built from 14 residues. Trimming at V came to 2 bases and at J to 2 bases, leaving 3 bases not matched to a gene. Here the CDR3 reads CASSFGRGNYGYTF. CDR3 DNA: TGTGCCAGCAGCTTTGGCAGGGGGAACTATGGCTACACCTTC. Combining the CDR3 with reference TRBV5-6 and TRBJ1-2 gives the whole variable domain DAGVTQSPTHLIKTRGQQVTLRCSPKSGHDTVSWYQQALGQGPQFIFQYYEEEERQRGNFPDRFSGHQFPNYSSELNVNALLLGDSALYLCASSFGRGNYGYTFGSGTRLTVV.

The chain recombines TRBV5-5 with TRBJ2-1; D possibly uses TRBD1 or TRBD2 (5 bases each). CDR3 length equals 13 residues. Germline CDR1 reads SGHKS; CDR2 reads YYEKEE (reference sequence). V lost 3 bases to trimming and J lost 3 bases, with 7 bases between them. The CDR3, as DNA: TGTGCCAGCAGCTGGGACGGCTACAATGAGCAGTTCTTC. Translated: CASSWDGYNEQFF.

This clone has a handful of counts. The V gene is TRBV7-2, the J gene TRBJ2-7, with TRBD1 matching over 7 bases. The CDR3 extends over 12 amino acids. Germline trimming cut 4 bases from V and 7 bases from J; bases unmatched to any gene: 4. In germline, CDR1 is SGHTA, CDR2 FQGNSA. The CDR3 reads CASSSQDREQYF. CDR3 sequence (DNA): TGTGCCAGCAGCTCCCAGGACAGGGAGCAGTACTTC.

In its sample, this clone was seen a few times. V gene TRBV18 combines with J gene TRBJ2-7, with D possibly matching TRBD2 (6 bases). This CDR3 has 14 amino acids. V was trimmed by 3 bases and J by 3 bases, leaving 12 bases between them. CDR1 and CDR2 (germline): KGHSH, LQKENI. The CDR3 nucleotides read TGTGCCAGCTCACCGGCGTACGGGGGCTACGAGCAGTACTTC. Translating gives CASSPAYGGYEQYF.

This clone was counted a few times. V usage is TRBV2 and J usage is TRBJ1-4; D possibly corresponds to TRBD1 (6 bases). The CDR3 totals 17 residues. CDR1 and CDR2 (germline): SNHLY, FYNNEI. Deletions cut 0 bases from V and 2 bases from J, with 13 bases between. CDR3 nucleotides: TGTGCCAGCAGTGAAGCGCGGGGGGCTGGGACTAATGAAAAACTGTTTTTT. This sequence encodes CASSEARGAGTNEKLFF.

V and J are TRBV18 and TRBJ2-2; D gene unclear. With 2 bases removed from V and 0 bases from J, the gap between germline ends came to 7 bases. The germline V gene has CDR1 KGHSH and CDR2 LQKENI. The CDR3 consists of 15 residues. This CDR3 is CASSPYGSNTGELFF. The CDR3 DNA follows: TGTGCCAGCTCACCATACGGCTCGAACACCGGGGAGCTGTTTTTT.

This clone was observed a few times. The rearrangement joins TRBV5-1 to TRBJ1-2; perhaps TRBD1 as D (5 bases). This CDR3 is built from 14 residues. Looked up from germline, CDR1 is SGHRS and CDR2 is YFSETQ. Trimming left V 4 bases short and J 1 base short, with 11 bases between. In DNA form, the CDR3 reads TGCGCCAGCAGCCAGGGAGCTTTTAACTATGGCTACACCTTC. It translates to CASSQGAFNYGYTF.

V gene TRBV11-3 combines with J gene TRBJ2-3; the D is unclear. Trimming cost V 1 base and J 9 bases, with 11 bases left between them. The germline V gene has CDR1 SGHNT and CDR2 YENEEA. The CDR3 spans 13 residues. CDR3 in amino acids: CASSLGFGNTQYF. The CDR3 nucleotides read TGTGCCAGCAGCTTAGGATTTGGTAACACGCAGTATTTT.

The gene calls are TRBV4-3 and TRBJ2-5; D may be TRBD2 (5 bases). The CDR3 extends over 16 amino acids. Germline assignment: CDR1 LGHNA and CDR2 YSLEER. The germline V and J ends were trimmed by 4 bases and 1 base, with 16 bases remaining between them. CDR3 in DNA: TGCGCCAGCAGCCGCCGACATACTAGTCCCCAAGAGACCCAGTACTTC. As protein: CASSRRHTSPQETQYF.

The CDR3 region is CAAGEGGSPLHF. The CDR3 region has the DNA TGTGCCGCTGGGGAAGGGGGCTCACCCCTCCACTTT. The J gene is TRBJ1-6, the V gene TRBV6-5; TRBD1 aligns across 7 bases. CDR3 length: 12 residues. The junction had 8 bases not matched to a gene; V was cut back by 11 bases and J by 10 bases. Per the germline V gene, CDR1 is MNHEY and CDR2 is SVGAGI.

This clone was observed a handful of times. The chain joins TRBV4-3 to TRBJ2-2; perhaps TRBD2 as D (6 bases). Trimming shortened V by 1 base and J by 3 bases, and 12 bases separated the two germline ends. The CDR3 covers 16 residues. Germline V gives CDR1 LGHNA, CDR2 YSLEER. CDR3 DNA: TGCGCCAGCAGCCAAGTAGGAGGGCTTTACACCGGGGAGCTGTTTTTT. The encoded protein is CASSQVGGLYTGELFF.

This chain joins TRBV25-1 and TRBJ1-5; D uncertain. CDR1 is MGHDK, CDR2 SYGVNS, per germline. The CDR3 spans 14 residues. Trimming pared 4 bases from V and 0 bases from J, leaving 7 bases between. The CDR3 sequence is CASSGSYSNQPQHF. CDR3 DNA: TGTGCCAGCAGTGGCTCCTATAGCAATCAGCCCCAGCATTTT. The full variable domain, rest sourced from reference TRBV25-1 and TRBJ1-5, is EADIYQTPRYLVIGTGKKITLECSQTMGHDKMYWYQQDPGMELHLIHYSYGVNSTEKGDLSSESTVSRIRTEHFPLTLESARPSHTSQYLCASSGSYSNQPQHFGDGTRLSIL.

The chain recombines TRBV6-5 with TRBJ2-7; no firm D call. The CDR3 runs 13 residues. Germline V CDR1 and CDR2: MNHEY, SVGAGI. V was clipped by 0 bases and J by 2 bases, with 5 bases between them. CDR3 nucleotide sequence: TGTGCCAGCAGTTACTCCCCTACCTACGAGCAGTACTTC. It codes for CASSYSPTYEQYF.

This clone was detected ten times or more. The rearrangement joins TRBV5-4 to TRBJ1-4, with D unresolved. The germline V and J ends were trimmed by 0 bases and 0 bases, with 3 bases remaining between them. Germline assignment: CDR1 SGHNT and CDR2 YYREEE (reference sequence). The CDR3 runs to 14 residues. CDR3 DNA sequence: TGTGCCAGCAGCTTGGGGACAACTAATGAAAAACTGTTTTTT. Translation gives CASSLGTTNEKLFF. Full variable domain (rest looked up from reference TRBV5-4 and TRBJ1-4): ETGVTQSPTHLIKTRGQQVTLRCSSQSGHNTVSWYQQALGQGPQFIFQYYREEENGRGNFPPRFSGLQFPNYSSELNVNALELDDSALYLCASSLGTTNEKLFFGSGTQLSVL.

Concerning this clone: This CDR3 is also generated by other DNA sequences in the sample. This rearrangement joins TRBV30 to TRBJ1-3; D unclear. The CDR3 is 14 amino acids. Trimming removed 0 bases at V and 5 bases at J, with 11 bases between. The germline V gene has CDR1 GTSNPN and CDR2 SVGIG (reference sequence). The CDR3 region has the DNA TGTGCCTGGAGTGTGGGCGGAGGTAGAAACACCATATATTTT. Translating gives CAWSVGGGRNTIYF.